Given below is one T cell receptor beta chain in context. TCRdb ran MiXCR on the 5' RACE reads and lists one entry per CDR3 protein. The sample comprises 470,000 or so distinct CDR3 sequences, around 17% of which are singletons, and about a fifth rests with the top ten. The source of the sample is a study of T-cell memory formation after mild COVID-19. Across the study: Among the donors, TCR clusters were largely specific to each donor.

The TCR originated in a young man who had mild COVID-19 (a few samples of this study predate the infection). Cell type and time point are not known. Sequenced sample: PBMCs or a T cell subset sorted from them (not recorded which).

Written as DNA, the CDR3 is TGTGCCAGCAGCAACCCGACGGGGCGGCAAGAGACCCAGTACTTC. It yields the protein CASSNPTGRQETQYF. The V and J genes are TRBV5-4 and TRBJ2-5; the D call may be TRBD1 or TRBD2 (5 bases each). The CDR3 contains 15 residues. Germline V gives CDR1 SGHNT, CDR2 YYREEE (reference sequence). Trimming took off 4 bases at V and 2 bases at J, with 15 bases between the two ends.